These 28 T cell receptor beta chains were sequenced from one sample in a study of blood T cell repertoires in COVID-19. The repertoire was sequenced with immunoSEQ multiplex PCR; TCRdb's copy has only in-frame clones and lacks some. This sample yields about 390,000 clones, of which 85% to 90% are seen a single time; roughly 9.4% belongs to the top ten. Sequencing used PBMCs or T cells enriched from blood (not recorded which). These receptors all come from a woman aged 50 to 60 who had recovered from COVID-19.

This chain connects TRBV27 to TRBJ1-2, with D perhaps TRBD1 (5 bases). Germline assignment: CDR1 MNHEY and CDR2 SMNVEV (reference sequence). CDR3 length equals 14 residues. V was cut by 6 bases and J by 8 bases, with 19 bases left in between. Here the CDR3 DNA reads TGTGCCAGCAGACCCTGGGACTCCCTCGAGGGCTACACCTTC. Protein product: CASRPWDSLEGYTF.

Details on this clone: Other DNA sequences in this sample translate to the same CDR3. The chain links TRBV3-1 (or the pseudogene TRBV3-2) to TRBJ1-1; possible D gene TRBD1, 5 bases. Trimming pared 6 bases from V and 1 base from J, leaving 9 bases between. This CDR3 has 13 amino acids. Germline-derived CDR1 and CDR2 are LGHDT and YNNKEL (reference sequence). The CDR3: CASSHGGNTEAFF. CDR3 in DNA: TGTGCCAGCAGTCACGGGGGGAACACTGAAGCTTTCTTT.

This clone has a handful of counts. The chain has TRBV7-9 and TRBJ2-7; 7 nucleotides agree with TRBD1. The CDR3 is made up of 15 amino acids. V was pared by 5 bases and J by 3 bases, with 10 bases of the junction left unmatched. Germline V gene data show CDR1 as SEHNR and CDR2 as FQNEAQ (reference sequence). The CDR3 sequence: CASSGKWDSVYEQYF. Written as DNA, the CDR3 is TGTGCCAGCAGCGGAAAATGGGACAGCGTCTACGAGCAGTACTTC.

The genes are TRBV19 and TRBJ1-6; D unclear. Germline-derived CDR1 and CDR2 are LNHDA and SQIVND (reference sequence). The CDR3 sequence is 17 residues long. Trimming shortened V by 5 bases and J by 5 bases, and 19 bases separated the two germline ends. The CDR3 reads CASSPERRTRDNSPLHF. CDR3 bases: TGTGCCAGTAGTCCGGAAAGGAGGACGAGAGATAATTCACCCCTCCACTTT.

The CDR3 region is CASSYRGKGGTEAFF. The DNA of the CDR3 is TGTGCCAGCAGTTACCGCGGGAAGGGGGGGACTGAAGCTTTCTTT. The rearrangement uses TRBV6-2 or TRBV6-3 and TRBJ1-1; possibly TRBD1 for D (6 bases). The V gene's germline CDR1 is MNHEY and CDR2 SVGEGT. The CDR3 has 15 amino acids. The V and J ends lost 2 bases and 5 bases respectively, with 15 bases between them.

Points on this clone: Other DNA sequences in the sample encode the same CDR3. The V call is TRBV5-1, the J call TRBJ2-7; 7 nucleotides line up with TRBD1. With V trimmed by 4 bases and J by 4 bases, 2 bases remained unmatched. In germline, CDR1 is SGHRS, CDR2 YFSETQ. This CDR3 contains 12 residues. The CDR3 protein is CASSLTGYEQYF. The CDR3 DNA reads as TGCGCCAGCAGCCTGACAGGGTACGAGCAGTACTTC.

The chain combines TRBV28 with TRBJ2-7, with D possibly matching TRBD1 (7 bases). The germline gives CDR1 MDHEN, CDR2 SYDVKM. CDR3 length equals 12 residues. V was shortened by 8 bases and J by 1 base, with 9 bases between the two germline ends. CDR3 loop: CASAGGSYEQYF. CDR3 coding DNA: TGTGCCAGCGCAGGGGGGTCCTACGAGCAGTACTTC.

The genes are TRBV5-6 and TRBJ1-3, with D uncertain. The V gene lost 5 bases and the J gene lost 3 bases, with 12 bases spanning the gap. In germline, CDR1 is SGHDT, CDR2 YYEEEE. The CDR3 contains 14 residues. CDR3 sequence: CASRRGSHGNTIYF. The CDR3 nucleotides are TGTGCCAGCAGGCGGGGAAGTCATGGAAACACCATATATTTT.

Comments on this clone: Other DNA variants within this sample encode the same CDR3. The CDR3 region is CASRPGQGSGELFF. DNA of the CDR3: TGCGCCAGCAGGCCGGGACAGGGTTCCGGGGAGCTGTTTTTT. The genes are TRBV5-1 and TRBJ2-2; 9 nucleotides line up with TRBD1. Per the germline V gene, CDR1 is SGHRS and CDR2 is YFSETQ. The CDR3 loop spans 14 amino acids. Trimming at V came to 5 bases and at J to 6 bases, leaving 5 bases not matched to a gene.

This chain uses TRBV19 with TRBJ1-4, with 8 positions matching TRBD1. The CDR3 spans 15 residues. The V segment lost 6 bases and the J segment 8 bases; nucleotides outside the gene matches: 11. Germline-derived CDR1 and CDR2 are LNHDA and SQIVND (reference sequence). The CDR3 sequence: CASRRGSGGEEKLFF. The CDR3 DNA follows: TGTGCCAGTAGGCGCGGGTCAGGGGGCGAAGAAAAACTGTTTTTT.

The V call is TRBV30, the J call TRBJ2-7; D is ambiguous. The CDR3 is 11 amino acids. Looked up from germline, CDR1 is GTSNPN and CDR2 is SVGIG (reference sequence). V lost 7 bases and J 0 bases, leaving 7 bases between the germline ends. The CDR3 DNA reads TGTGCCTCAACGCGCTCCTACGAGCAGTACTTC. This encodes CASTRSYEQYF.

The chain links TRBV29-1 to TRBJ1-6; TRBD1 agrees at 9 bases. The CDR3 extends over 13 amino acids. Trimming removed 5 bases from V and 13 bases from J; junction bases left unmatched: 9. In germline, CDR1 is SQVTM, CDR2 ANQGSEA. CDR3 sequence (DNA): TGCAGCGTTTCATCGGGACAGGGTAGTCCCCTCCACTTT. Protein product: CSVSSGQGSPLHF.

Here the CDR3 DNA reads TGTGCCAGTAGGAGGACAGCGTATTCGAGGATTTACGAGCAGTACTTC. Translated, it gives CASRRTAYSRIYEQYF. This chain connects TRBV19 to TRBJ2-7; maybe TRBD1 (6 bases). The length of the CDR3 is 16 residues. Germline V gene lookup returns CDR1 LNHDA and CDR2 SQIVND (reference sequence). V shed 6 bases and J shed 4 bases, with 22 bases lying between them.

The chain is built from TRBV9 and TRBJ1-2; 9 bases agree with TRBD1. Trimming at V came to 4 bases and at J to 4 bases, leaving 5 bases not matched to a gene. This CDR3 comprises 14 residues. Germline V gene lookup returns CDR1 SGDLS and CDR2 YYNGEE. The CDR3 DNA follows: TGTGCCAGCAGCCAGGACAGGGGCCCCTATGGCTACACCTTC. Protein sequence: CASSQDRGPYGYTF.

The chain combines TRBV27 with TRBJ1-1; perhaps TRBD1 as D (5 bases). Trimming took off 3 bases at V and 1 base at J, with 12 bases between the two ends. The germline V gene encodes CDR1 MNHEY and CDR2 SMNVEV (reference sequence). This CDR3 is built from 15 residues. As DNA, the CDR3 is TGTGCCAGCAGTTTCCTTACAACAGGGAACACTGAAGCTTTCTTT. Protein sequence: CASSFLTTGNTEAFF.

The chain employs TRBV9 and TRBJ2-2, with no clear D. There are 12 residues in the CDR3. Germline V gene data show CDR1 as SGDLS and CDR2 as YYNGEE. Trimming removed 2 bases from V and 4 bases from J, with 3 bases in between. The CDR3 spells CASSVSTGELFF. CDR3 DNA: TGTGCCAGCAGCGTTAGCACCGGGGAGCTGTTTTTT.

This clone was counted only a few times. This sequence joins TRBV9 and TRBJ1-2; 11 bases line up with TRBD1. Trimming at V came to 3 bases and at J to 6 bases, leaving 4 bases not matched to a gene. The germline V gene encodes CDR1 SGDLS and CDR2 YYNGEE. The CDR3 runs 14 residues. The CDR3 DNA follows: TGTGCCAGCAGCGAGAGGGACAGGGGGGATGGCTACACCTTC. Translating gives CASSERDRGDGYTF.

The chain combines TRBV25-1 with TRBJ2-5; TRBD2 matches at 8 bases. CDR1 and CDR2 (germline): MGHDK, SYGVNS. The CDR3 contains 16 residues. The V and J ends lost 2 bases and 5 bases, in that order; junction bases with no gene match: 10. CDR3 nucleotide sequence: TGTGCCAGCAGTGAAACAATTTGGGCTAGCGGGGAGACCCAGTACTTC. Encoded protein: CASSETIWASGETQYF.

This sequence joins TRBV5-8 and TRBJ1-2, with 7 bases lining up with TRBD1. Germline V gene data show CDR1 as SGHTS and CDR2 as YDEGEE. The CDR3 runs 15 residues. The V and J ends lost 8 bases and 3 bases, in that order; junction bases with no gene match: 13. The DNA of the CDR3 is TGTGCCAGGCACAAAAATGGACAGGAGGACTATGGCTACACCTTC. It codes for CARHKNGQEDYGYTF.

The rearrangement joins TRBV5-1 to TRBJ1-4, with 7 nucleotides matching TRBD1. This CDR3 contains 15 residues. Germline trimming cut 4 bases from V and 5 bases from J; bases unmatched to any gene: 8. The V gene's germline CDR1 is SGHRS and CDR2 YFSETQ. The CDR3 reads CASSLRDSLNEKLFF. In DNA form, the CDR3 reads TGCGCCAGCAGCCTAAGGGACAGTTTAAATGAAAAACTGTTTTTT.

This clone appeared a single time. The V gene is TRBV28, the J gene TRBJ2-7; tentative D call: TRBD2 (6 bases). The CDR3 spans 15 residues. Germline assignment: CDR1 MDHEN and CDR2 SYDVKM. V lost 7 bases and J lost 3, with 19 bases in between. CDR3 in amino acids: CASTPAGRGNYEQYF. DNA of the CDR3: TGTGCCAGCACCCCGGCGGGAAGGGGAAACTACGAGCAGTACTTC.

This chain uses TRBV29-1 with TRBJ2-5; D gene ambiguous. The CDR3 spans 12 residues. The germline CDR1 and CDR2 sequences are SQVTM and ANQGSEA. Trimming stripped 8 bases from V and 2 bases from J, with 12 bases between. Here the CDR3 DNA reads TGCAGCTCCGTCAGCGCTCAAGAGACCCAGTACTTC. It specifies CSSVSAQETQYF.

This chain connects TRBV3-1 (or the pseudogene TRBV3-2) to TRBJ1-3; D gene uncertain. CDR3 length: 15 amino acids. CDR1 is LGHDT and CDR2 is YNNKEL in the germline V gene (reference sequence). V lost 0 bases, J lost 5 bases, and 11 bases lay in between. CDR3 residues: CASSQDSPLRNTIYF. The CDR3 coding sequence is TGTGCCAGCAGCCAAGATAGCCCACTCCGAAACACCATATATTTT.

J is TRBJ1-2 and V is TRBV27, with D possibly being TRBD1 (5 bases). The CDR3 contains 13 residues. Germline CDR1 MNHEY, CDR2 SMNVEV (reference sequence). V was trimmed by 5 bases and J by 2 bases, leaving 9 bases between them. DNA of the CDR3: TGTGCCAGCAGTCTAGACAGAAACTATGGCTACACCTTC. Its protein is CASSLDRNYGYTF.

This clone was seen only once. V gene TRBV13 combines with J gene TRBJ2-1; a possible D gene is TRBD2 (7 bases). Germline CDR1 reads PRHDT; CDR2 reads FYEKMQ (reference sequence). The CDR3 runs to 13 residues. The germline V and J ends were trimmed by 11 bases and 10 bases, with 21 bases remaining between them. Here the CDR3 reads CASGKGGLQEQFF. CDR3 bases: TGTGCCTCAGGGAAGGGGGGGCTACAAGAGCAGTTCTTC.

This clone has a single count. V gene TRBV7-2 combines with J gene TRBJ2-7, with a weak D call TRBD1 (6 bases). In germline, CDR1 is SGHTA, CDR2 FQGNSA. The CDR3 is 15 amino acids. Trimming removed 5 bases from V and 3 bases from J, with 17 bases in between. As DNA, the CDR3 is TGTGCCAGCAGCGGAGAACGGGCAGGGGTCTACGAGCAGTACTTC. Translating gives CASSGERAGVYEQYF.

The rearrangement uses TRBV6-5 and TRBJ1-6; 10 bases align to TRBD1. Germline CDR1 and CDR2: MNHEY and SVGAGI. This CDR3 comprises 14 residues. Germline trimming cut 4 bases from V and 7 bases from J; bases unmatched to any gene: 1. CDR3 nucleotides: TGTGCCAGCAGTTGGACAGGGGGAAATTCACCCCTCCACTTT. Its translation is CASSWTGGNSPLHF.

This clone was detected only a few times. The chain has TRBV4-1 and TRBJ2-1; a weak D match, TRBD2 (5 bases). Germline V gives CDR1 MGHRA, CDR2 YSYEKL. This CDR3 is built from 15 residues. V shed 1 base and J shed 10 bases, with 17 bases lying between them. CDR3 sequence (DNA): TGCGCCAGCAGCCAAGGGTTTGGGGTCGGGGTGGAGCAGTTCTTC. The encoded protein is CASSQGFGVGVEQFF.